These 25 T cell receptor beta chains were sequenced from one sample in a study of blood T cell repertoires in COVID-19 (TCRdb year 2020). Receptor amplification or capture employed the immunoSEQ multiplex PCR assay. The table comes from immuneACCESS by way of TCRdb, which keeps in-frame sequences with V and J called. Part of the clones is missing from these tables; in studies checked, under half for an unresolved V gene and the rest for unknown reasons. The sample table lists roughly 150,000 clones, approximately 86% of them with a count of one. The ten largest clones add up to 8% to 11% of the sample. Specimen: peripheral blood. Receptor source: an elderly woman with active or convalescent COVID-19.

The CDR3, as DNA: TGTGCCAGCAGTCCATGGACAGGAGGGGTAGGAGCTTTCTTT. Its protein is CASSPWTGGVGAFF. J is TRBJ1-1 and V is TRBV28; TRBD1 agrees at 7 bases. CDR3 size: 14 residues. The germline V gene encodes CDR1 MDHEN and CDR2 SYDVKM. J gave up 10 bases and V 5 bases, and 13 bases lay outside the gene matches.

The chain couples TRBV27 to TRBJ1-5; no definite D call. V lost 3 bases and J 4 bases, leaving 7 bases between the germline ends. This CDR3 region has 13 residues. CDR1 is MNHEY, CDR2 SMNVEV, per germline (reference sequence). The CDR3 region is CASSFAGNQPQHF. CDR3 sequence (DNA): TGTGCCAGCAGTTTTGCGGGGAATCAGCCCCAGCATTTT.

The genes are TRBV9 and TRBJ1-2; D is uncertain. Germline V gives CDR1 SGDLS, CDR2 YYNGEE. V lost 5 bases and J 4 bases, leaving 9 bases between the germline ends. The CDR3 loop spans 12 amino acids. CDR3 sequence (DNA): TGTGCCAGCAGACGTGGTAGCTATGGCTACACCTTC. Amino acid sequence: CASRRGSYGYTF.

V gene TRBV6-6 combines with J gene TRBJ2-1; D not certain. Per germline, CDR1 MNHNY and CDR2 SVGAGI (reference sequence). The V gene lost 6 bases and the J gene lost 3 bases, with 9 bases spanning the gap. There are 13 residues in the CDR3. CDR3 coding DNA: TGTGCCAGCAGGTCTCCTAGCTACAATGAGCAGTTCTTC. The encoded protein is CASRSPSYNEQFF.

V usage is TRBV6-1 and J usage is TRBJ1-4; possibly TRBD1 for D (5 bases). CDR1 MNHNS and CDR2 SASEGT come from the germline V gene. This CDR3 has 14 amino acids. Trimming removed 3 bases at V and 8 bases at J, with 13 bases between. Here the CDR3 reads CASSEGGQGEKLFF. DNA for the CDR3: TGTGCCAGCAGTGAGGGAGGGCAGGGAGAAAAACTGTTTTTT.

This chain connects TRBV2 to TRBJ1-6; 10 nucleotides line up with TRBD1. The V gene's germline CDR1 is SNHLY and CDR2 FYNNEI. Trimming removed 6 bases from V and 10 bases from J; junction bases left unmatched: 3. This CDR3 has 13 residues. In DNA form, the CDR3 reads TGTGCCAGCAGGGGGACAGGGGTCTCACCCCTCCACTTT. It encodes CASRGTGVSPLHF. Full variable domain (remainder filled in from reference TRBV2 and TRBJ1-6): EPEVTQTPSHQVTQMGQEVILRCVPISNHLYFYWYRQILGQKVEFLVSFYNNEISEKSEIFDDQFSVERPDGSNFTLKIRSTKLEDSAMYFCASRGTGVSPLHFGNGTRLTVT.

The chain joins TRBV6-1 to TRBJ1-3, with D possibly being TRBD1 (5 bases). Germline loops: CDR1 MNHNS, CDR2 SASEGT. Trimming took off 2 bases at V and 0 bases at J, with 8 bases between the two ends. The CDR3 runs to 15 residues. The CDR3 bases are TGTGCCAGCAGTGAAAGGGGATACTCTGGAAACACCATATATTTT. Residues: CASSERGYSGNTIYF.

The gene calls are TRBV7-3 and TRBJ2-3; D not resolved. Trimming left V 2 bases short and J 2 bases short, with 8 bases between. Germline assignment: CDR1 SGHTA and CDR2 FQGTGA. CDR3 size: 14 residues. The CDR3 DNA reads TGTGCCAGCAGCTTAGCCCACACCACAGATACGCAGTATTTT. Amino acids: CASSLAHTTDTQYF.

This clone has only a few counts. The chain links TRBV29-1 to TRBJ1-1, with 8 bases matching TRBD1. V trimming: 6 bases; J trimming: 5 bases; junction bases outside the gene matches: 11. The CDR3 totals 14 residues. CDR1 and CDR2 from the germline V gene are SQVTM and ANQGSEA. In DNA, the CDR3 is TGCAGCGTAGATGACAGGGGCCCTAGTACTGAAGCTTTCTTT. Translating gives CSVDDRGPSTEAFF.

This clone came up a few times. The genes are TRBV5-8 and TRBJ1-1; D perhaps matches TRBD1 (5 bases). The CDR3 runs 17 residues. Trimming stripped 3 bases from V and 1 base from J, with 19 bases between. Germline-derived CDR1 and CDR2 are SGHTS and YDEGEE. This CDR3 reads CASSWVFVGLRNTEAFF. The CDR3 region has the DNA TGTGCCAGCAGCTGGGTTTTTGTGGGACTGCGGAACACTGAAGCTTTCTTT.

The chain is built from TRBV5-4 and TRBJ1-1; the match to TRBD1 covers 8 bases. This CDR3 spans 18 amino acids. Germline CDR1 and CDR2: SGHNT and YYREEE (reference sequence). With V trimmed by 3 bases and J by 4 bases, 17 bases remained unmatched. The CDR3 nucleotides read TGTGCCAGCAGCTCCCGACCCAGGGGGCGAGGTCTAGGCACTGAAGCTTTCTTT. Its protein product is CASSSRPRGRGLGTEAFF. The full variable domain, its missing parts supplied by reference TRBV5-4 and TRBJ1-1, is ETGVTQSPTHLIKTRGQQVTLRCSSQSGHNTVSWYQQALGQGPQFIFQYYREEENGRGNFPPRFSGLQFPNYSSELNVNALELDDSALYLCASSSRPRGRGLGTEAFFGQGTRLTVV.

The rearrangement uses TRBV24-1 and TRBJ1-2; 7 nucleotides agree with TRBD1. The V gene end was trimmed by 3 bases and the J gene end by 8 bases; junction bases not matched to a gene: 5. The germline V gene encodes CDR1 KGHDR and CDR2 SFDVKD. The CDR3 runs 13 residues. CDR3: CATSDRHRGGYTF. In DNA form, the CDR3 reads TGTGCCACCAGTGATCGGCACAGGGGAGGCTACACCTTC.

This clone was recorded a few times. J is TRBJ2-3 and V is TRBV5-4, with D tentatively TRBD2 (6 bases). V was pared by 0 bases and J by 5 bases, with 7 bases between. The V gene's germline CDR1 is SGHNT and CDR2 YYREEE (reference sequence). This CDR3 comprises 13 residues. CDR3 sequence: CASSLGEVDTQYF. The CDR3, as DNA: TGTGCCAGCAGCTTGGGGGAGGTAGATACGCAGTATTTT.

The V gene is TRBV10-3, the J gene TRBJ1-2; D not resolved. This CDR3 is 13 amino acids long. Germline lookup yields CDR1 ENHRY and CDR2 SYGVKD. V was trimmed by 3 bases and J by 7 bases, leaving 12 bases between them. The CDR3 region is CAISDPNRAGYTF. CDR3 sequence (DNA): TGTGCCATCAGTGACCCTAACAGAGCTGGCTACACCTTC.

CDR3 loop: CASSLGLAGGYQETQYF. DNA of the CDR3: TGTGCCAGCAGCTTGGGACTAGCGGGAGGGTACCAAGAGACCCAGTACTTC. The chain couples TRBV5-5 to TRBJ2-5, with TRBD2 identical over 14 bases. Germline values: CDR1 SGHKS, CDR2 YYEKEE (reference sequence). This CDR3 region has 17 residues. V lost 0 bases, J lost 0 bases, and 1 base stayed unmatched.

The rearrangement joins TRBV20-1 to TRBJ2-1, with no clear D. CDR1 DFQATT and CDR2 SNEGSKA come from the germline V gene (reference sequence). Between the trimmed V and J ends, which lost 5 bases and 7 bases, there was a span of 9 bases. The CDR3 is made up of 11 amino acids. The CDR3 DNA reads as TGCAGTGCTTTACTCAGGAATGAGCAGTTCTTC. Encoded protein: CSALLRNEQFF.

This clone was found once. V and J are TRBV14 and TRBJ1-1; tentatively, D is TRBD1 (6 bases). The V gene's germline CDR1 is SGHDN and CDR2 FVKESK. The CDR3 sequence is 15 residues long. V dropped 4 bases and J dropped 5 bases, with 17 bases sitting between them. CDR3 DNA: TGTGCCAGCAGCCGGCGCACAGGGATGGGGACTGAAGCTTTCTTT. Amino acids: CASSRRTGMGTEAFF.

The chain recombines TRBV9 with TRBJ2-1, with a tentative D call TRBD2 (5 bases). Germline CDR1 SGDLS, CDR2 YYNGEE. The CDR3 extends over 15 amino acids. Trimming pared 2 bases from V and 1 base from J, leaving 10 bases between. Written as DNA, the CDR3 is TGTGCCAGCAGCGTTAGGACTGGATCCTACAATGAGCAGTTCTTC. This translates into CASSVRTGSYNEQFF.

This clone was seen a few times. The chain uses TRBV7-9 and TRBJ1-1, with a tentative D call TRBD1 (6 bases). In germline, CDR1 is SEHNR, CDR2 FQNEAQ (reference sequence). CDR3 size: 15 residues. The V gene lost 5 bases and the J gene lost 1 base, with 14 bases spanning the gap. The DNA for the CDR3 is TGTGCCAGCAGCCCTCGGACAGCTCCGAACACTGAAGCTTTCTTT. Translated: CASSPRTAPNTEAFF.

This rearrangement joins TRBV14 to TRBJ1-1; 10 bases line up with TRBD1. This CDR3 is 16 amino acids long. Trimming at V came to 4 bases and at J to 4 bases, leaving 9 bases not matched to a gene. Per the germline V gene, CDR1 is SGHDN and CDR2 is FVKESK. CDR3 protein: CASSLWTGGVFTEAFF. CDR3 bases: TGTGCCAGCAGCCTATGGACAGGGGGGGTATTCACTGAAGCTTTCTTT.

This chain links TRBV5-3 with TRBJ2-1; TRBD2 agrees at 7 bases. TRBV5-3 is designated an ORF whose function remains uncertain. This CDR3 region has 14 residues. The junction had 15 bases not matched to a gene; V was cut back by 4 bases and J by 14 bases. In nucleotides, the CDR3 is TGTGCCAGAAGCCTAGAGGGAGAGGGGAGGGAAAAGTTCTTC. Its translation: CARSLEGEGREKFF.

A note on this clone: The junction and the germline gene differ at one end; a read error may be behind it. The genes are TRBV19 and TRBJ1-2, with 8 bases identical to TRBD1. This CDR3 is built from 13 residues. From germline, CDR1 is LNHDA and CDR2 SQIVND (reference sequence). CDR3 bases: TGTGCCAGTAGTACCACGGGACAGGCGGCTTTTCATTTC. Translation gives CASSTTGQAAFHF. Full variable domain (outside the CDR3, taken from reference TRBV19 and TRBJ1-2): DGGITQSPKYLFRKEGQNVTLSCEQNLNHDAMYWYRQDPGQGLRLIYYSQIVNDFQKGDIAEGYSVSREKKESFPLTVTSAQKNPTAFYLCASSTTGQAAFHFGSGTRLTVV.

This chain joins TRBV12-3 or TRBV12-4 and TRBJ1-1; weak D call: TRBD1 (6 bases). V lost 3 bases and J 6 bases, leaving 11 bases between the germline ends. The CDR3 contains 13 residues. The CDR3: CASSFLGAAEAFF. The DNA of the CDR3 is TGTGCCAGCAGTTTTTTGGGGGCCGCTGAAGCTTTCTTT.

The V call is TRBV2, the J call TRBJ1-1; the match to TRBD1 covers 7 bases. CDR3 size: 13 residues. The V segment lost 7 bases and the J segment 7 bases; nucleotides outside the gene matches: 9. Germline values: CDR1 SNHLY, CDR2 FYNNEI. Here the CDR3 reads CASKFDRAGEAFF. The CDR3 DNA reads TGTGCCAGCAAATTCGACAGGGCGGGTGAAGCTTTCTTT.

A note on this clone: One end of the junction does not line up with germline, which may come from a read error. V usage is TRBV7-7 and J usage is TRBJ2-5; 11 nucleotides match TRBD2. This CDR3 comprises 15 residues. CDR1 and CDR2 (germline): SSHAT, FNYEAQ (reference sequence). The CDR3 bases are TGTGCTAGCAGCTTAGCGGGGGGGACCCAAGAGACCCAGTACTTC. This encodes CASSLAGGTQETQYF. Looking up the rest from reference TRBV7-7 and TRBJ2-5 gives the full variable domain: GAGVSQSPRYKVTKRGQDVTLRCDPISSHATLYWYQQALGQGPEFLTYFNYEAQPDKSGLPSDRFSAERPEGSISTLTIQRTEQRDSAMYRCASSLAGGTQETQYFGPGTRLLVL.